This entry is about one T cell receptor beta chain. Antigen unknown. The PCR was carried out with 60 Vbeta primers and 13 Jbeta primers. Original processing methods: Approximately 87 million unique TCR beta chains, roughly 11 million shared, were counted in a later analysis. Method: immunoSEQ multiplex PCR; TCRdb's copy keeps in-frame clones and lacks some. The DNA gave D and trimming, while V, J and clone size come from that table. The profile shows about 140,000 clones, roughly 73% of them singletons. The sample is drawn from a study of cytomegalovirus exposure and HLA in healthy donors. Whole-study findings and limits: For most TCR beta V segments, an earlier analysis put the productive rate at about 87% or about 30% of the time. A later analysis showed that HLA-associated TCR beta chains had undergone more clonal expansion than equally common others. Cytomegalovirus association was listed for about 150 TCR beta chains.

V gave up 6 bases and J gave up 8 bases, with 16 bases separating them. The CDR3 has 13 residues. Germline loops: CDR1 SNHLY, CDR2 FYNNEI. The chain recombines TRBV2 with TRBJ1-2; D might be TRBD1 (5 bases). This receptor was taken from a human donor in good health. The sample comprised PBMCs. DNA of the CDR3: TGTGCCAGCAGGGCCTCGGGCGGGGGAGGCTACACCTTC. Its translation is CASRASGGGGYTF.